The 22 T cell receptor beta chains presented below share a single source sample, sequenced in a study of blood T cell repertoires in COVID-19. TCRdb keeps only in-frame clones here, not all; method: immunoSEQ multiplex PCR. The sample lists about 350,000 clones, over 75% occurring once. Sequenced: PBMCs or T cells enriched from blood (not recorded which). The receptor set was obtained from a woman in her twenties or thirties who had recovered from COVID-19.

V is TRBV6-5 and J is TRBJ1-2; TRBD1 matches at 10 bases. The J segment lost 7 bases and the V segment lost 5 bases, leaving 10 bases of the junction unmatched. CDR3 length: 15 amino acids. Germline values: CDR1 MNHEY, CDR2 SVGAGI. The CDR3 loop is CASSTSMTGGRGYTF. CDR3 DNA: TGTGCCAGCAGTACCTCTATGACAGGGGGCCGTGGCTACACCTTC.

DNA of the CDR3: TGTGCCAGCAGTTTTGGACACTACAATGAGCAGTTCTTC. It translates to CASSFGHYNEQFF. The chain has TRBV12-3 or TRBV12-4 and TRBJ2-1, with a weak D call TRBD1 (5 bases). The CDR3 covers 13 residues. Trimming took off 3 bases at V and 3 bases at J, with 6 bases between the two ends.

In its sample, this clone was seen a few times. The chain has TRBV28 and TRBJ1-2; TRBD1 is a possible D gene (5 bases). Trimming shortened V by 6 bases and J by 1 base, and 9 bases separated the two germline ends. Germline V gene data show CDR1 as MDHEN and CDR2 as SYDVKM. The CDR3 is made up of 13 amino acids. This CDR3 is CASSRGFNYGYTF. The CDR3 bases are TGTGCCAGCAGCCGGGGGTTTAACTATGGCTACACCTTC.

V usage is TRBV9 and J usage is TRBJ2-1; TRBD2 matches 16 bases. CDR3 length: 16 residues. With V trimmed by 3 bases and J by 7 bases, 4 bases remained unmatched. CDR1 is SGDLS, CDR2 YYNGEE, per germline. The CDR3 here is CASSDGTSGRENEQFF. The CDR3 nucleotides are TGTGCCAGCAGCGACGGGACTAGCGGGAGGGAGAATGAGCAGTTCTTC.

The DNA for the CDR3 is TGTGCCAGCCGGACAGGGGGCGGAGGCAATTCACCCCTCCACTTT. It codes for CASRTGGGGNSPLHF. V is TRBV25-1 and J is TRBJ1-6, with 11 nucleotides matching TRBD1. V lost 8 bases and J lost 7; bases outside the gene matches: 7. Germline V CDR1 and CDR2: MGHDK, SYGVNS. The CDR3 runs to 15 residues.

Worth noting for this clone: At the DNA level, this CDR3 is encoded by other sequences in the same sample as well. CDR3 region: CASSLSRGYTF. Here the CDR3 DNA reads TGTGCCAGCAGTTTATCGCGTGGCTACACCTTC. The rearrangement uses TRBV28 and TRBJ1-2, with D uncertain. V lost 1 base to trimming and J lost 7 bases, with 4 bases between them. From germline, CDR1 is MDHEN and CDR2 SYDVKM. The CDR3 extends over 11 amino acids.

This rearrangement joins TRBV4-1 to TRBJ2-1; 7 nucleotides line up with TRBD2. The ends lost 0 bases at V and 8 bases at J; junction bases unmatched: 16. This CDR3 spans 18 amino acids. Per germline, CDR1 MGHRA and CDR2 YSYEKL. The CDR3 loop reads CASSQDASSGAVGDEQFF. The CDR3, as DNA: TGCGCCAGCAGCCAAGATGCCTCAAGCGGGGCGGTTGGGGATGAGCAGTTCTTC.

The CDR3 region is CASSYGGGLGNTIYF. The CDR3 DNA follows: TGTGCCAGCAGTTATGGGGGAGGGCTAGGAAACACCATATATTTT. The chain carries TRBV6-5 and TRBJ1-3, with D perhaps TRBD1 (5 bases). The CDR3 is 15 residues long. Trimming took 3 bases from V and 4 from J, leaving 13 bases between them. The germline gives CDR1 MNHEY, CDR2 SVGAGI.

The rearrangement uses TRBV10-2 and TRBJ2-7; maybe TRBD2 (5 bases). Germline assignment: CDR1 WSHSY and CDR2 SAAADI. This CDR3 spans 12 amino acids. V lost 6 bases, J lost 4 bases, and 10 bases lay in between. The CDR3: CASSGAVYEQYF. The DNA of the CDR3 is TGCGCCAGCAGCGGAGCGGTATACGAGCAGTACTTC.

This chain joins TRBV5-4 and TRBJ2-3; the match to TRBD1 covers 9 bases. The CDR3 spans 14 residues. CDR1 is SGHNT and CDR2 is YYREEE in the germline V gene (reference sequence). V lost 3 bases to trimming and J lost 1 base; unmatched junction nucleotides: 0. The CDR3 region is CASSWDRGTDTQYF. The DNA of the CDR3 is TGTGCCAGCAGCTGGGACAGGGGCACAGATACGCAGTATTTT.

V usage is TRBV28 and J usage is TRBJ2-7, with TRBD2 matching over 7 bases. This CDR3 has 15 amino acids. V lost 6 bases to trimming and J lost 3 bases; unmatched junction nucleotides: 11. Germline lookup yields CDR1 MDHEN and CDR2 SYDVKM. CDR3 sequence (DNA): TGTGCCAGCAGACCGTTTATTGCGGGAGACTACGAGCAGTACTTC. This codes for CASRPFIAGDYEQYF.

This clone was seen a handful of times. The V call is TRBV13, the J call TRBJ2-7, with 10 bases identical to TRBD2. The J segment lost 2 bases and the V segment lost 5 bases, leaving 6 bases of the junction unmatched. CDR1 and CDR2 from the germline V gene are PRHDT and FYEKMQ (reference sequence). There are 15 residues in the CDR3. CDR3: CASSNHLAGAYEQYF. CDR3 nucleotide sequence: TGTGCCAGCAGCAACCACCTAGCGGGGGCCTACGAGCAGTACTTC. Looking up the rest from reference TRBV13 and TRBJ2-7 gives the full variable domain: AAGVIQSPRHLIKEKRETATLKCYPIPRHDTVYWYQQGPGQDPQFLISFYEKMQSDKGSIPDRFSAQQFSDYHSELNMSSLELGDSALYFCASSNHLAGAYEQYFGPGTRLTVT.

V usage is TRBV19 and J usage is TRBJ2-1; perhaps TRBD1 as D (6 bases). From germline, CDR1 is LNHDA and CDR2 SQIVND (reference sequence). V was pared by 3 bases and J by 8 bases, with 17 bases between. CDR3 length: 15 amino acids. The CDR3, as DNA: TGTGCCAGTAGTATGGGGGCAGGGGACCAATATGAGCAGTTCTTC. Amino acids: CASSMGAGDQYEQFF. Filled out from reference TRBV19 and TRBJ2-1, the complete variable domain reads DGGITQSPKYLFRKEGQNVTLSCEQNLNHDAMYWYRQDPGQGLRLIYYSQIVNDFQKGDIAEGYSVSREKKESFPLTVTSAQKNPTAFYLCASSMGAGDQYEQFFGPGTRLTVL.

The chain recombines TRBV2 with TRBJ2-2, with TRBD1 matching 10 bases. With V trimmed by 8 bases and J by 4 bases, 10 bases remained unmatched. Germline values: CDR1 SNHLY, CDR2 FYNNEI. The CDR3 consists of 16 residues. As DNA, the CDR3 is TGTGCCAGCTCCAACCAAGGACAGGGGGGCACCGGGGAGCTGTTTTTT. Its translation: CASSNQGQGGTGELFF.

V usage is TRBV18 and J usage is TRBJ1-2; maybe TRBD1 (5 bases). CDR1 and CDR2 (germline): KGHSH, LQKENI. Trimming left V 2 bases short and J 0 bases short, with 13 bases between. This CDR3 comprises 16 residues. The CDR3 DNA is TGTGCCAGCTCACCAGCGGGGCCGCCACCTAACTATGGCTACACCTTC. This encodes CASSPAGPPPNYGYTF.

The V gene is TRBV7-6, the J gene TRBJ2-3, with 10 bases that match TRBD2. V gave up 3 bases and J gave up 2 bases; unmatched junction bases: 5. Germline CDR1 and CDR2: SGHVS and FNYEAQ. The CDR3 has 16 residues. In DNA, the CDR3 is TGTGCCAGCAGCTTTGGACTAGCGGCCCCCACAGATACGCAGTATTTT. As protein: CASSFGLAAPTDTQYF.

The chain recombines TRBV25-1 with TRBJ2-4; D gene unclear. The ends were cut back, 2 bases at V and 0 bases at J, with 8 bases in the middle. In germline, CDR1 is MGHDK, CDR2 SYGVNS. The length of the CDR3 is 15 residues. The CDR3 region is CASSEQSLAKNIQYF. The CDR3 DNA reads as TGTGCCAGCAGTGAACAGTCCTTAGCCAAAAACATTCAGTACTTC. Full variable domain (missing parts from reference TRBV25-1 and TRBJ2-4): EADIYQTPRYLVIGTGKKITLECSQTMGHDKMYWYQQDPGMELHLIHYSYGVNSTEKGDLSSESTVSRIRTEHFPLTLESARPSHTSQYLCASSEQSLAKNIQYFGAGTRLSVL.

The chain links TRBV7-8 to TRBJ2-7, with TRBD2 matching 9 bases. The V gene end was trimmed by 2 bases and the J gene end by 2 bases; junction bases not matched to a gene: 4. CDR1 is SGHVS, CDR2 FQNEAQ, per germline. This CDR3 contains 15 residues. This chain's CDR3 is CASSLLAGGAYEQYF. The CDR3 DNA reads TGTGCCAGCAGCTTACTGGCGGGAGGGGCCTACGAGCAGTACTTC.

This clone was counted a single time. The chain links TRBV9 to TRBJ2-7; 10 positions agree with TRBD2. Germline V CDR1 and CDR2: SGDLS, YYNGEE. The CDR3 has 14 amino acids. J lost 7 bases, V lost 2 bases, and 6 bases had no gene match. DNA for the CDR3: TGTGCCAGCAGCGTGAGCGGGGGGGCCGTTGAGCAGTACTTC. This gives the protein CASSVSGGAVEQYF.

V usage is TRBV7-8 and J usage is TRBJ1-3; D gene uncertain. Germline V lookup: CDR1 SGHVS, CDR2 FQNEAQ. Deletions cut 5 bases from V and 3 bases from J, with 8 bases between. The CDR3 covers 13 residues. The CDR3 nucleotides read TGTGCCAGCAGCGGAGACGGTGGAAACACCATATATTTT. This gives the protein CASSGDGGNTIYF.

J is TRBJ2-1 and V is TRBV7-2; 8 bases map to TRBD2. Germline V gives CDR1 SGHTA, CDR2 FQGNSA. With V trimmed by 5 bases and J by 9 bases, 12 bases remained unmatched. There are 15 residues in the CDR3. CDR3: CASSPPRGGVVEQFF. The CDR3 nucleotides are TGTGCCAGCAGCCCCCCCCGGGGGGGCGTTGTTGAGCAGTTCTTC.

This chain joins TRBV18 and TRBJ1-4, with D hard to call. V lost 4 bases and J lost 5, with 5 bases in between. Germline V gene lookup returns CDR1 KGHSH and CDR2 LQKENI. This CDR3 spans 12 amino acids. As DNA, the CDR3 is TGTGCCAGCTCACGACAAAATGAAAAACTGTTTTTT. It specifies CASSRQNEKLFF. The complete variable domain, with remaining parts taken from reference TRBV18 and TRBJ1-4, reads NAGVMQNPRHLVRRRGQEARLRCSPMKGHSHVYWYRQLPEEGLKFMVYLQKENIIDESGMPKERFSAEFPKEGPSILRIQQVVRGDSAAYFCASSRQNEKLFFGSGTQLSVL.